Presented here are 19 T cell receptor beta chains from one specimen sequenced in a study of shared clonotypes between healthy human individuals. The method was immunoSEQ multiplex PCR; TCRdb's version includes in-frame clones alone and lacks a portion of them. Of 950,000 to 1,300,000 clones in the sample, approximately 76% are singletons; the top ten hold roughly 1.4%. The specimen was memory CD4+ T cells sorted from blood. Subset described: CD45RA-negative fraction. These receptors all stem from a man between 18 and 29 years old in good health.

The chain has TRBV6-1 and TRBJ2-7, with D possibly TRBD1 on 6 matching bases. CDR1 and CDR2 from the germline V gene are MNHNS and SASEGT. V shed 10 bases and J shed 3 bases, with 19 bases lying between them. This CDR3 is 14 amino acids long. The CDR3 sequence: CATRTASTLYEQYF. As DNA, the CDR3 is TGTGCCACTAGGACAGCTTCGACCCTCTACGAGCAGTACTTC.

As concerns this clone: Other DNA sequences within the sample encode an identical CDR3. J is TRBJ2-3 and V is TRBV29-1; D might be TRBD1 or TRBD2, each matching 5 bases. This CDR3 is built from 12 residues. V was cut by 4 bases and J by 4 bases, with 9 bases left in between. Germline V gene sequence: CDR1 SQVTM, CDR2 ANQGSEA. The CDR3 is CSVGDGADTQYF. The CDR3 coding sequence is TGCAGCGTTGGGGACGGAGCAGATACGCAGTATTTT.

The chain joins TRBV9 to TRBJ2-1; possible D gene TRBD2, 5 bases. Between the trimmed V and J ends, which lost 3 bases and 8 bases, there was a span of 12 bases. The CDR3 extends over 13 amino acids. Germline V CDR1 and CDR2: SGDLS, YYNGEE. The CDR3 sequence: CASSGSSFHEQFF. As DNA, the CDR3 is TGTGCCAGCAGCGGGTCTAGCTTCCATGAGCAGTTCTTC. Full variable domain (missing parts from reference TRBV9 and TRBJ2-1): DSGVTQTPKHLITATGQRVTLRCSPRSGDLSVYWYQQSLDQGLQFLIQYYNGEERAKGNILERFSAQQFPDLHSELNLSSLELGDSALYFCASSGSSFHEQFFGPGTRLTVL.

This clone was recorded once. The CDR3: CASSILPGARSGANVLTF. The CDR3 region has the DNA TGTGCCAGTAGTATACTCCCAGGTGCTCGGTCTGGGGCCAACGTCCTGACTTTC. This sequence joins TRBV19 and TRBJ2-6; no firm D call. This CDR3 region has 18 residues. The germline V gene encodes CDR1 LNHDA and CDR2 SQIVND (reference sequence). The ends were cut back, 2 bases at V and 1 base at J, with 15 bases in the middle.

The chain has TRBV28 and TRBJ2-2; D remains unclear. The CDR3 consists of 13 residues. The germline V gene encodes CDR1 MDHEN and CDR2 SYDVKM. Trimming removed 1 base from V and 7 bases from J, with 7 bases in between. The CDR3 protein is CASSLFKNGELFF. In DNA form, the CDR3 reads TGTGCCAGCAGTTTATTTAAGAACGGGGAGCTGTTTTTT.

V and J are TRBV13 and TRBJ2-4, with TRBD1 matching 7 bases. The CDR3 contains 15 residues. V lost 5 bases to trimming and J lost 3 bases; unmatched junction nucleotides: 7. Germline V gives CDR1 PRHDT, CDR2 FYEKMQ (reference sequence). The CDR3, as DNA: TGTGCCAGCAGCAACAGGGGTAATGTCAAAAACATTCAGTACTTC. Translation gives CASSNRGNVKNIQYF.

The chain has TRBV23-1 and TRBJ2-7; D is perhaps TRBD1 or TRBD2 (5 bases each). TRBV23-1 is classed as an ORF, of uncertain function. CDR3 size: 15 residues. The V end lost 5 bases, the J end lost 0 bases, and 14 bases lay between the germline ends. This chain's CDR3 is CASSAGTPSSYEQYF. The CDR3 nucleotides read TGCGCCAGCAGTGCCGGGACCCCCAGCTCCTACGAGCAGTACTTC.

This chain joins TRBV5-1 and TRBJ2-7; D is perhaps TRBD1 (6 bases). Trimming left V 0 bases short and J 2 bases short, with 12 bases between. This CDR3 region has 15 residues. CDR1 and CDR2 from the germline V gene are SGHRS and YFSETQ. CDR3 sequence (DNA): TGCGCCAGCAGCTTGGGGGTACAGGGCCCCTACGAGCAGTACTTC. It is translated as CASSLGVQGPYEQYF.

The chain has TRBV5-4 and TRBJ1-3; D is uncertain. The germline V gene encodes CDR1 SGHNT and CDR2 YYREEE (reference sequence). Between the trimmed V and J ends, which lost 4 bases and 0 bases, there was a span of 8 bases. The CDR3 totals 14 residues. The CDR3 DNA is TGTGCCAGCAGCATATCAGGCTCTGGAAACACCATATATTTT. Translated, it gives CASSISGSGNTIYF.

The DNA for the CDR3 is TGTGCCAGCAGAGGCTTACAGGGGGTTGGGGGCTACACCTTC. Amino acids: CASRGLQGVGGYTF. This sequence joins TRBV6-1 and TRBJ1-2; 8 nucleotides match TRBD1. This CDR3 spans 14 amino acids. Germline values: CDR1 MNHNS, CDR2 SASEGT. The J segment lost 8 bases and the V segment lost 6 bases, leaving 11 bases of the junction unmatched.

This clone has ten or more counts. The CDR3 nucleotides are TGCGCCAGCAGCCCCCTGGACAGGGCGGGAGGCTACACCTTC. Its protein is CASSPLDRAGGYTF. The rearrangement links TRBV4-1 to TRBJ1-2, with TRBD1 matching 8 bases. The CDR3 covers 14 residues. CDR1 and CDR2 (germline): MGHRA, YSYEKL. The V and J ends lost 4 bases and 8 bases, in that order; junction bases with no gene match: 9.

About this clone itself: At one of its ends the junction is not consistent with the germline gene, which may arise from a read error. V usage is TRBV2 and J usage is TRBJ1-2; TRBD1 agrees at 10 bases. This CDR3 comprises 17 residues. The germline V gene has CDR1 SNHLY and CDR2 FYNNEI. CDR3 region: CASKGDRGSGVNYGYTF. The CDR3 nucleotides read TGTGCCAGCAAGGGGGACAGGGGCTCTGGTGTGAACTACGGCTACACCTTC.

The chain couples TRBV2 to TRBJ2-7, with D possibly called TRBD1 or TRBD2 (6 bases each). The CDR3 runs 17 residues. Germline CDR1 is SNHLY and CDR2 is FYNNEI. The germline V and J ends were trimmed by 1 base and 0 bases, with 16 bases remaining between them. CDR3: CASSEVGWGATSYEQYF. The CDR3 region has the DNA TGTGCCAGCAGTGAAGTGGGGTGGGGGGCGACCTCCTACGAGCAGTACTTC. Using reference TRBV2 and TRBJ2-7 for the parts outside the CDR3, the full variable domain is EPEVTQTPSHQVTQMGQEVILRCVPISNHLYFYWYRQILGQKVEFLVSFYNNEISEKSEIFDDQFSVERPDGSNFTLKIRSTKLEDSAMYFCASSEVGWGATSYEQYFGPGTRLTVT.

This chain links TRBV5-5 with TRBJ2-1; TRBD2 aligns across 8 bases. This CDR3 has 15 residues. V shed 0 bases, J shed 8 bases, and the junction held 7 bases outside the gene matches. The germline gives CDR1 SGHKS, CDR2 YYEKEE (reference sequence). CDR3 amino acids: CASSLAIAGIHEQFF. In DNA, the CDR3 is TGTGCCAGCAGCTTGGCGATAGCGGGGATCCATGAGCAGTTCTTC.

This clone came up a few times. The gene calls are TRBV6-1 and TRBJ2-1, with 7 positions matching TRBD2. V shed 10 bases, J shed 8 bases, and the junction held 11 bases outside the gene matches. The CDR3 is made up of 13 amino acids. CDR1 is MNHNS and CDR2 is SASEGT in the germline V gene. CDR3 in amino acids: CAMGGRGTHEQFF. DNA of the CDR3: TGTGCCATGGGTGGGCGGGGGACCCATGAGCAGTTCTTC.

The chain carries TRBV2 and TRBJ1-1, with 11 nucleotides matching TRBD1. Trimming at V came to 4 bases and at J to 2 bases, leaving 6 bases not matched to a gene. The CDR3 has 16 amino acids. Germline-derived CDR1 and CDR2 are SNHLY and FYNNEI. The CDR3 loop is CASSAPGQGANTEAFF. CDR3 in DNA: TGTGCCAGCAGTGCTCCTGGACAGGGGGCTAACACTGAAGCTTTCTTT.

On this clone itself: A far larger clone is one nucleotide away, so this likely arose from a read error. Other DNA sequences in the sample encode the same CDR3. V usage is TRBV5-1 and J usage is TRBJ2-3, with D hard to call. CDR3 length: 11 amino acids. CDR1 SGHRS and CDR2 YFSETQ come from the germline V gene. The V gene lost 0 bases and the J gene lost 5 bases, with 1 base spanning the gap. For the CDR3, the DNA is TGCGCCAGCAGCTTGGGAGATACGCAGTATTTT. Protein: CASSLGDTQYF.

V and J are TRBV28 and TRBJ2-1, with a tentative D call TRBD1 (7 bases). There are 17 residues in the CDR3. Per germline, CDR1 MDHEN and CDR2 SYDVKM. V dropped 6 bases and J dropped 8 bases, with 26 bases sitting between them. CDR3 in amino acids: CASSPYRGPNGGYEQFF. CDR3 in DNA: TGTGCCAGCAGCCCCTACAGGGGCCCCAACGGAGGGTATGAGCAGTTCTTC.

Written as DNA, the CDR3 is TGTGCCAGCAGCTTGACGGGGCTTAAAATGGATGAGCAGTTCTTC. Translated, it gives CASSLTGLKMDEQFF. The chain carries TRBV5-6 and TRBJ2-1; D is possibly TRBD1 or TRBD2 (5 bases each). Trimming removed 1 base from V and 8 bases from J, with 16 bases in between. The CDR3 extends over 15 amino acids. CDR1 and CDR2 from the germline V gene are SGHDT and YYEEEE.